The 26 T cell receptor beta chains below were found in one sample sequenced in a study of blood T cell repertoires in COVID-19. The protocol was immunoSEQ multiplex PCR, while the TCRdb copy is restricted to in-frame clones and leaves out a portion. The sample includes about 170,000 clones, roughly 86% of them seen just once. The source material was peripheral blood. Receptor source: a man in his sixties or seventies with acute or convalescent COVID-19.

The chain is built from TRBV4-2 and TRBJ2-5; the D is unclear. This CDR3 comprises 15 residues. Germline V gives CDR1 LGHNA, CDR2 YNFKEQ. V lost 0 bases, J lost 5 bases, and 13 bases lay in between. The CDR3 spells CASSQDSHNGETQYF. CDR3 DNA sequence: TGTGCCAGCAGCCAAGATAGCCATAATGGGGAGACCCAGTACTTC.

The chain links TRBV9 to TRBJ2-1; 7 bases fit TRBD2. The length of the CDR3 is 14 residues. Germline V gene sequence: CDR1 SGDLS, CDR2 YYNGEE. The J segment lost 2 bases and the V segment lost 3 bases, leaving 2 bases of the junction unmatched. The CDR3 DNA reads TGTGCCAGCAGCGCCGGGACTACCTACAATGAGCAGTTCTTC. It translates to CASSAGTTYNEQFF.

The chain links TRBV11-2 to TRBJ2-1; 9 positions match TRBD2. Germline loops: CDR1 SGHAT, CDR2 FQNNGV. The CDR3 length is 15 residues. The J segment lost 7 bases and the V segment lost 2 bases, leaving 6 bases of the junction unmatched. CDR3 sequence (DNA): TGTGCCAGCAGCTTAAGTAGCGGGAGTATGAATGAGCAGTTCTTC. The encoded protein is CASSLSSGSMNEQFF.

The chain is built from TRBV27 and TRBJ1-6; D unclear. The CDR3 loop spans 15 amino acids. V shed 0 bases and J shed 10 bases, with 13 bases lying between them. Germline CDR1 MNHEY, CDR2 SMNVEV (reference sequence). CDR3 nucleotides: TGTGCCAGCAGTTTATCGATGTACGGAGGATCACCCCTCCACTTT. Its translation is CASSLSMYGGSPLHF.

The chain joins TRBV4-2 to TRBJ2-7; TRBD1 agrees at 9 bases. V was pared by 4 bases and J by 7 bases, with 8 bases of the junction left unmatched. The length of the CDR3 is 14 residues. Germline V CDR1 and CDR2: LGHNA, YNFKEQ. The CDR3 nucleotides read TGTGCCAGCAGCCCTTTACAGGGGGCGGGGGAGCAGTACTTC. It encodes CASSPLQGAGEQYF.

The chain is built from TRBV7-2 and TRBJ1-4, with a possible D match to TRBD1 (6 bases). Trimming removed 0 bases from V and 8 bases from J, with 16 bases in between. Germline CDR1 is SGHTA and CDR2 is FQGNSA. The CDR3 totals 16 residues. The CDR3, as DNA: TGTGCCAGCAGCTTAGCGGGGGGGGGCTATAACGAAAAACTGTTTTTT. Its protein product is CASSLAGGGYNEKLFF.

Here the CDR3 reads CASSREGTPSYEQYF. The CDR3 nucleotides are TGTGCCAGCAGCCGAGAAGGGACTCCCTCCTACGAGCAGTACTTC. The rearrangement uses TRBV4-2 and TRBJ2-7, with D possibly matching TRBD2 (6 bases). CDR1 is LGHNA, CDR2 YNFKEQ, per germline. CDR3 length equals 15 residues. Trimming removed 4 bases at V and 0 bases at J, with 13 bases between.

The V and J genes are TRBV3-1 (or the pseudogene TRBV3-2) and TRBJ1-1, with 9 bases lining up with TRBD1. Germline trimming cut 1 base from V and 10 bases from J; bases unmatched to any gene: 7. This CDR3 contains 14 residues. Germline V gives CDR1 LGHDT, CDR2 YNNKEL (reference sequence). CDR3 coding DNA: TGTGCCAGCAGCCAAGCGGGACAGGGAGCGTTAGCTTTCTTT. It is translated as CASSQAGQGALAFF.

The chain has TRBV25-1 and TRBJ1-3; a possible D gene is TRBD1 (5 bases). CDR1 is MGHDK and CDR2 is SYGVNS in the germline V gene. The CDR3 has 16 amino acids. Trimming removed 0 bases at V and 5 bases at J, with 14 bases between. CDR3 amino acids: CASSEYWGGPRNTIYF. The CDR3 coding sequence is TGTGCCAGCAGTGAATATTGGGGGGGTCCAAGAAACACCATATATTTT.

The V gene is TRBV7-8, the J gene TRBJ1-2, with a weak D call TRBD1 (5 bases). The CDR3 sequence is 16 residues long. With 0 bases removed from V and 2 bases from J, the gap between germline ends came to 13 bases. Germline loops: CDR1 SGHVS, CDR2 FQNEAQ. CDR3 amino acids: CASSLATVRVNYGYTF. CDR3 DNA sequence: TGTGCCAGCAGCTTAGCGACGGTCAGGGTGAACTATGGCTACACCTTC.

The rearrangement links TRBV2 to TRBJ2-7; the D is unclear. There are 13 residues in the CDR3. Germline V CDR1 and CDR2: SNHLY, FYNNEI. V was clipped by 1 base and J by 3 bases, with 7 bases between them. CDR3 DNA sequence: TGTGCCAGCAGTGAAGGCGGCATCTACGAGCAGTACTTC. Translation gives CASSEGGIYEQYF.

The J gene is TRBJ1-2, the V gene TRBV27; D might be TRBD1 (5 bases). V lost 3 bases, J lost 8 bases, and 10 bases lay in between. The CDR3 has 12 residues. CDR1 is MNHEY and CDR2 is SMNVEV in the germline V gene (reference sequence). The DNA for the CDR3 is TGTGCCAGCAGTTTCAGGGAGGGAGGCTACACCTTC. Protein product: CASSFREGGYTF.

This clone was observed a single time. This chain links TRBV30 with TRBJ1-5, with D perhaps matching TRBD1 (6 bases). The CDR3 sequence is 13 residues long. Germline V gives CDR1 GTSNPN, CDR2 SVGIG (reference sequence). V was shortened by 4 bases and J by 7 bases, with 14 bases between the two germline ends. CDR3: CAWTGGHSQPQHF. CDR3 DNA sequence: TGTGCCTGGACGGGGGGGCACAGCCAGCCCCAGCATTTT. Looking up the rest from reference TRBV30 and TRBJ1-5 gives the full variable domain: SQTIHQWPATLVQPVGSPLSLECTVEGTSNPNLYWYRQAAGRGLQLLFYSVGIGQISSEVPQNLSASRPQDRQFILSSKKLLLSDSGFYLCAWTGGHSQPQHFGDGTRLSIL.

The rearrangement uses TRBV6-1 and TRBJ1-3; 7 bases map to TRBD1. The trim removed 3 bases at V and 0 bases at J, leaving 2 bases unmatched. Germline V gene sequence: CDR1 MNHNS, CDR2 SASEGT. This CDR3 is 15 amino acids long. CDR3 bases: TGTGCCAGCAGTGATCGGGACAGCTCTGGAAACACCATATATTTT. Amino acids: CASSDRDSSGNTIYF.

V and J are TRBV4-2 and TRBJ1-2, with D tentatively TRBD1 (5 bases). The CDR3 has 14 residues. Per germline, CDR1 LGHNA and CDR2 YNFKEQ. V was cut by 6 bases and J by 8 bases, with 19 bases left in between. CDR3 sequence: CASSRFGQGDGYTF. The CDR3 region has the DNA TGTGCCAGCAGTAGGTTTGGTCAGGGCGACGGCTACACCTTC.

In DNA, the CDR3 is TGTGCCAGCAGCTTAGCAGGGTCCCGCTCTGGAAACACCATATATTTT. Translated: CASSLAGSRSGNTIYF. This rearrangement joins TRBV7-3 to TRBJ1-3; TRBD1 is a possible D gene (5 bases). Looked up from germline, CDR1 is SGHTA and CDR2 is FQGTGA. Trimming left V 2 bases short and J 0 bases short, with 11 bases between. This CDR3 spans 16 amino acids.

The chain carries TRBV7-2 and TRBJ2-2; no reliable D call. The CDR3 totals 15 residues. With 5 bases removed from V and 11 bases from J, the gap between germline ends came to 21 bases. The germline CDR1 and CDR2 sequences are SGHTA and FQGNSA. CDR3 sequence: CASSQRLGEFFELFF. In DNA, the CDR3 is TGTGCCAGCAGCCAGCGACTTGGCGAGTTTTTTGAGCTGTTTTTT.

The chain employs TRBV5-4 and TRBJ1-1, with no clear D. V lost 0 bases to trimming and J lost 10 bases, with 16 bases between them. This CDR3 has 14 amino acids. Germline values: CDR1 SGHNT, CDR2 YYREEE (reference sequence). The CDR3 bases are TGTGCCAGCAGCTTGGATAGGCGCCCCCGGGGAGCTTTCTTT. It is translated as CASSLDRRPRGAFF.

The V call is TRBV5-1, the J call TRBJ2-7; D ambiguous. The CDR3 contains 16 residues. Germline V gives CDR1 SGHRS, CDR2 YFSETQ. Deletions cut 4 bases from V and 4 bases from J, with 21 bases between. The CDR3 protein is CASSPWAVSSLYEQYF. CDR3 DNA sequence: TGCGCCAGCAGCCCCTGGGCAGTCTCATCCCTATACGAGCAGTACTTC.

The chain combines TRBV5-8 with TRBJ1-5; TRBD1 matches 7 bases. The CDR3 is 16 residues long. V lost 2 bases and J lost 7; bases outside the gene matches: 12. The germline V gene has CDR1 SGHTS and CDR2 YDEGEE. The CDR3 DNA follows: TGTGCCAGCAGCTTAGGCACGGCTAAACAGGGGCAGCCCCAGCATTTT. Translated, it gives CASSLGTAKQGQPQHF.

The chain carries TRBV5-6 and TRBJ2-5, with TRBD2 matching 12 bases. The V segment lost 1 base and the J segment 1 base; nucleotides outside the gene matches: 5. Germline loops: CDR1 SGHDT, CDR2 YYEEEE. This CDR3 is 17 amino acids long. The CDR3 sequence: CASSLPSGRGGQETQYF. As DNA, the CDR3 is TGTGCCAGCAGCTTGCCTAGCGGGAGGGGGGGCCAAGAGACCCAGTACTTC.

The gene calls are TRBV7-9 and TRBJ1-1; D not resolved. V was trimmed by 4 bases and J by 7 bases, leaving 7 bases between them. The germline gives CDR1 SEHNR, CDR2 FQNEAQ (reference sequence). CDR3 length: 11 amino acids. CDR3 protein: CASSSGGEAFF. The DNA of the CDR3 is TGTGCCAGCAGCTCCGGCGGTGAAGCTTTCTTT.

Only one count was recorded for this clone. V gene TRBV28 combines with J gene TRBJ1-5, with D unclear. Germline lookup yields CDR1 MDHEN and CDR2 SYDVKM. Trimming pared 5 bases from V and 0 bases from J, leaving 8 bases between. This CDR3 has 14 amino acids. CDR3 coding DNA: TGTGCCAGCAGTCTCTACGGTAGCAATCAGCCCCAGCATTTT. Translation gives CASSLYGSNQPQHF. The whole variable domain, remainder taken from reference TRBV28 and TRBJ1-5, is DVKVTQSSRYLVKRTGEKVFLECVQDMDHENMFWYRQDPGLGLRLIYFSYDVKMKEKGDIPEGYSVSREKKERFSLILESASTNQTSMYLCASSLYGSNQPQHFGDGTRLSIL.

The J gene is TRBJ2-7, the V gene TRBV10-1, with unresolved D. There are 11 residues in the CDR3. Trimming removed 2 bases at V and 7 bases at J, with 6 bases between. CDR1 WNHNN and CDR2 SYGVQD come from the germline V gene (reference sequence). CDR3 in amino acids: CASSEGFEQYF. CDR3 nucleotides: TGCGCCAGCAGTGAGGGCTTTGAGCAGTACTTC.

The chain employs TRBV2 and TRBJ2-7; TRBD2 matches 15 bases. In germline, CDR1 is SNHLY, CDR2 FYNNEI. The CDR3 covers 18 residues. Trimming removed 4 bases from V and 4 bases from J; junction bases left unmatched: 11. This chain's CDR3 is CASSVGLAGGPFVYEQYF. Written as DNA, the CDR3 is TGTGCCAGCAGTGTAGGACTAGCGGGAGGGCCTTTCGTTTACGAGCAGTACTTC. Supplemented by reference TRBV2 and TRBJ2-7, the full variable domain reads EPEVTQTPSHQVTQMGQEVILRCVPISNHLYFYWYRQILGQKVEFLVSFYNNEISEKSEIFDDQFSVERPDGSNFTLKIRSTKLEDSAMYFCASSVGLAGGPFVYEQYFGPGTRLTVT.

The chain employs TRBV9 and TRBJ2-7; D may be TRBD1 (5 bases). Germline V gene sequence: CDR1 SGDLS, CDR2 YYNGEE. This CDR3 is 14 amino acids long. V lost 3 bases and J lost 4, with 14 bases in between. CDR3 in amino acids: CASSEGIIQYEQYF. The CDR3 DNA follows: TGTGCCAGCAGCGAGGGGATCATTCAATACGAGCAGTACTTC.